Following are 14 T cell receptor beta chains from one sample sequenced in a study of blood T cell repertoires in COVID-19. Clones were sequenced by immunoSEQ multiplex PCR, and TCRdb holds only the in-frame ones, with some missing. The sample carries fewer than 40,000 clones, roughly 89% recorded once. What was sequenced was peripheral blood. Source of these receptors: a man aged 80 or over with acute or convalescent COVID-19.

CDR3 amino acids: CASKTGAYEQYF. As DNA, the CDR3 is TGTGCCAGCAAGACAGGGGCCTACGAGCAGTACTTC. The chain carries TRBV12-3 or TRBV12-4 and TRBJ2-7, with 8 bases matching TRBD1. V gave up 7 bases and J gave up 2 bases; unmatched junction bases: 1. The CDR3 runs to 12 residues.

This chain links TRBV7-6 with TRBJ2-1, with 7 bases lining up with TRBD1. The CDR3 is 14 residues long. The germline CDR1 and CDR2 sequences are SGHVS and FNYEAQ. After removal of 4 bases from V and 5 bases from J, the junction contained 5 bases not matched to a gene. The CDR3 loop is CASSSKQGNNEQFF. CDR3 DNA sequence: TGTGCCAGCAGCTCCAAACAGGGGAACAATGAGCAGTTCTTC. Full variable domain (remainder filled in from reference TRBV7-6 and TRBJ2-1): GAGVSQSPRYKVTKRGQDVALRCDPISGHVSLYWYRQALGQGPEFLTYFNYEAQQDKSGLPNDRFSAERPEGSISTLTIQRTEQRDSAMYRCASSSKQGNNEQFFGPGTRLTVL.

This chain connects TRBV6-5 to TRBJ1-1; no firm D call. V lost 8 bases and J 0 bases, leaving 13 bases between the germline ends. The V gene's germline CDR1 is MNHEY and CDR2 SVGAGI. This CDR3 contains 14 residues. The CDR3 DNA sequence: TGTGCCAGCTTCCATGGTACAATGAACACTGAAGCTTTCTTT. Translated, it gives CASFHGTMNTEAFF.

The rearrangement links TRBV29-1 to TRBJ2-5; D may be TRBD2 (6 bases). Trimming took 3 bases from V and 4 from J, leaving 15 bases between them. Germline V gene lookup returns CDR1 SQVTM and CDR2 ANQGSEA. This CDR3 region has 14 residues. The CDR3 loop is CSVEHTQGGETQYF. As DNA, the CDR3 is TGCAGCGTTGAGCATACGCAGGGAGGAGAGACCCAGTACTTC.

V gene TRBV18 combines with J gene TRBJ2-1; D unresolved. Deletions cut 0 bases from V and 7 bases from J, with 4 bases between. Germline V gene lookup returns CDR1 KGHSH and CDR2 LQKENI. The CDR3 has 12 amino acids. This chain's CDR3 is CASSPPRNEQFF. The CDR3 DNA is TGTGCCAGCTCACCACCCCGGAATGAGCAGTTCTTC.

V and J are TRBV7-9 and TRBJ2-3; no definite D call. Trimming took 1 base from V and 4 from J, leaving 6 bases between them. Germline CDR1 SEHNR, CDR2 FQNEAQ (reference sequence). This CDR3 is built from 13 residues. CDR3 nucleotides: TGTGCCAGCAGCTTAGTACGGTCAGATACGCAGTATTTT. Its protein is CASSLVRSDTQYF.

The CDR3 here is CASSFPRTGPGNEQFF. CDR3 bases: TGCGCCAGCAGCTTCCCTCGGACAGGGCCCGGCAATGAGCAGTTCTTC. The chain uses TRBV5-1 and TRBJ2-1; 8 positions agree with TRBD1. Germline trimming cut 2 bases from V and 6 bases from J; bases unmatched to any gene: 10. The germline gives CDR1 SGHRS, CDR2 YFSETQ. This CDR3 has 16 residues.

This clone was recorded only once. The chain is built from TRBV30 and TRBJ2-7; D is unclear. Germline CDR1 is GTSNPN and CDR2 is SVGIG (reference sequence). The CDR3 has 12 residues. The V gene lost 1 base and the J gene lost 6 bases, with 10 bases spanning the gap. This CDR3 is CAWSAGGFEQYF. CDR3 DNA: TGTGCCTGGAGTGCGGGTGGATTCGAGCAGTACTTC.

This chain joins TRBV3-1 (or the pseudogene TRBV3-2) and TRBJ2-7; TRBD1 aligns across 9 bases. Per germline, CDR1 LGHDT and CDR2 YNNKEL (reference sequence). J gave up 2 bases and V 4 bases, and 9 bases lay outside the gene matches. The CDR3 is 16 residues long. CDR3 nucleotide sequence: TGTGCCAGCAGCCCCGCGTGGGACAGGGACGCCTACGAGCAGTACTTC. Its protein product is CASSPAWDRDAYEQYF.

This clone was observed a single time. The chain links TRBV28 to TRBJ1-2; perhaps TRBD1 as D (6 bases). CDR1 is MDHEN and CDR2 is SYDVKM in the germline V gene. CDR3 length equals 14 residues. Trimming stripped 3 bases from V and 2 bases from J, with 10 bases between. CDR3 sequence: CASSFGDTNYGYTF. In DNA, the CDR3 is TGTGCCAGCAGTTTTGGGGACACCAACTATGGCTACACCTTC.

J is TRBJ1-5 and V is TRBV6-1; D is uncertain. The CDR3 has 14 amino acids. Trimming removed 2 bases at V and 4 bases at J, with 9 bases between. Germline values: CDR1 MNHNS, CDR2 SASEGT. Here the CDR3 DNA reads TGTGCCAGCAGTGAATCTGGCGGAAATCAGCCCCAGCATTTT. Its translation: CASSESGGNQPQHF.

J is TRBJ1-6 and V is TRBV11-2; D might be TRBD1 (6 bases). Deletions cut 5 bases from V and 5 bases from J, with 10 bases between. Germline CDR1 is SGHAT and CDR2 is FQNNGV. The CDR3 length is 14 residues. In DNA, the CDR3 is TGTGCCAGCAGCGCAGGGGAAAATAATTCACCCCTCCACTTT. Protein product: CASSAGENNSPLHF.

The gene calls are TRBV28 and TRBJ1-5, with no clear D. This CDR3 is 16 amino acids long. Germline V gene lookup returns CDR1 MDHEN and CDR2 SYDVKM. Trimming removed 8 bases from V and 5 bases from J, with 22 bases in between. CDR3 coding DNA: TGTGCCAGCCGAACGGACTGGATTGAGTACGATCAGCCCCAGCATTTT. Amino acids: CASRTDWIEYDQPQHF. The variable domain in full, with the rest retrieved from reference TRBV28 and TRBJ1-5, is DVKVTQSSRYLVKRTGEKVFLECVQDMDHENMFWYRQDPGLGLRLIYFSYDVKMKEKGDIPEGYSVSREKKERFSLILESASTNQTSMYLCASRTDWIEYDQPQHFGDGTRLSIL.

The CDR3 spells CASSMFPASGYHNEQFF. For the CDR3, the DNA is TGTGCCAGTAGTATGTTCCCCGCTAGCGGGTACCACAATGAGCAGTTCTTC. J is TRBJ2-1 and V is TRBV19; 8 nucleotides agree with TRBD2. The J segment lost 5 bases and the V segment lost 3 bases, leaving 12 bases of the junction unmatched. Per the germline V gene, CDR1 is LNHDA and CDR2 is SQIVND (reference sequence). CDR3 length: 17 amino acids.